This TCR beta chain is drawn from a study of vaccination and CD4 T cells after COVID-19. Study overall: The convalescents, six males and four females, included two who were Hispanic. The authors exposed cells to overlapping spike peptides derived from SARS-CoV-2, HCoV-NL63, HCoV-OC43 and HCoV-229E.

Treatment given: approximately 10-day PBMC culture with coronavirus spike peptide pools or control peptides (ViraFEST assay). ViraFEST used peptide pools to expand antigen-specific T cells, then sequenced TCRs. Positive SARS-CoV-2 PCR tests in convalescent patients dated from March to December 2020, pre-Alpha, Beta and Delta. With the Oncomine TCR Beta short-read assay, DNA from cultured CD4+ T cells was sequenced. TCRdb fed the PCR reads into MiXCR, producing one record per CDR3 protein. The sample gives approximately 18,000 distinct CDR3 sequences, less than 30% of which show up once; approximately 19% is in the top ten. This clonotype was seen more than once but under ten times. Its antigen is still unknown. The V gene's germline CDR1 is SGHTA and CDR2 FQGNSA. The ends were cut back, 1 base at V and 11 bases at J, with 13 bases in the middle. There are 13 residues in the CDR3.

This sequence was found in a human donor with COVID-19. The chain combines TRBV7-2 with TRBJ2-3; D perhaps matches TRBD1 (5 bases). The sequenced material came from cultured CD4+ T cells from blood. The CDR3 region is CASSLDQRRGQYF. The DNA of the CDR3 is TGTGCCAGCAGCTTAGACCAGCGTAGGGGGCAGTATTTT.